This paragraph reports one T cell receptor beta chain. V was trimmed by 3 bases and J by 3 bases, leaving 12 bases between them. Germline lookup yields CDR1 DFQATT and CDR2 SNEGSKA (reference sequence). This CDR3 is built from 14 residues. The data are from a study of blood T cell repertoires in COVID-19. As for the study in general: PBMCs, B-cell-depleted T cells, or T cells provided the cDNA or gDNA that made up the material.

The protocol was immunoSEQ multiplex PCR, while the TCRdb copy is restricted to in-frame clones and leaves out a portion. The repertoire has around 250,000 clones, more than 70% of them found once; the top ten carry 1.2%. Sequenced: PBMCs or T cells enriched from blood (not recorded which). This sequence joins TRBV20-1 and TRBJ2-1; TRBD1 might be the D (5 bases). The TCR was taken from a woman aged 40 to 50 with acute COVID-19. The CDR3 nucleotides read TGCAGTGCTAGTCAGCCAGGGCTCTACAATGAGCAGTTCTTC. Protein sequence: CSASQPGLYNEQFF.